This T cell receptor (beta chain) comes out of a study of T cell changes during pregnancy in multiple sclerosis. Sequencing was performed with immunoSEQ multiplex PCR; in TCRdb, only in-frame clones are kept and a portion is missing. The table lists approximately 61,000 clones, less than 95% of them singletons. This clonotype was sampled from a female donor in good health, enrolled as a control in a pregnancy study. Here the sequenced sample was peripheral blood, taken after pregnancy.

The CDR3 sequence: CASSQDLETDTQYF. In DNA, the CDR3 is TGCGCCAGCAGCCAAGATCTAGAAACAGATACGCAGTATTTT. V is TRBV4-3 and J is TRBJ2-3; D gene ambiguous. Per germline, CDR1 LGHNA and CDR2 YSLEER. V dropped 0 bases and J dropped 3 bases, with 7 bases sitting between them. The CDR3 length is 14 residues.